This is a list of T cell receptor beta chains from one sample in a study of blood T cell repertoires in COVID-19. This table comes from immunoSEQ multiplex PCR, and its TCRdb copy is limited to in-frame clones, with some not included. Among some 260,000 clones listed, roughly 80% were seen once. What was sequenced was PBMCs or T cells enriched from blood (not recorded which). The receptors here all came from a man aged 25 to 40 with acute COVID-19. The CDR3 runs from the conserved cysteine through the conserved F or W. A D gene is named only where the DNA matches it firmly. Size tells how often a clone was seen (once, few, many) or the class of an expanded clone, and some rows leave it out.

d_gene	j_gene	abundance	v_gene	CDR3nt	CDR3aa
-	TRBJ2-3	-	TRBV19	TGTGCCACCGGCGGCGGGAGCACAGATACGCAGTATTTT	CATGGGSTDTQYF
TRBD1	TRBJ1-1	-	TRBV24-1	TGTGCCACCAGTGACTCAGACAGGGGGAACACTGAAGCTTTCTTT	CATSDSDRGNTEAFF
-	TRBJ2-1	-	TRBV20-1	TGCAGTGCTAGAGCGAGGCAGGGGCAGTTCTTC	CSARARQGQFF
TRBD2	TRBJ2-5	-	TRBV27	TGTGCCAGCAGTTCGGAACTAGCGGGGGGGCCAGAGACCCAGTACTTC	CASSSELAGGPETQYF
-	TRBJ1-1	-	TRBV28	TGTGCCAGCAGTTTAGTAAACATGAACACTGAAGCTTTCTTT	CASSLVNMNTEAFF
-	TRBJ1-1	-	TRBV2	TGTGCCGGATGGGGCGGCACTGAAGCTTTCTTT	CAGWGGTEAFF
TRBD1	TRBJ2-5	-	TRBV11-2	TGTGCCAGCAGCTTCCTCGAACTGGCAGGGGGCGCGTGGGAGACCCAGTACTTC	CASSFLELAGGAWETQYF
-	TRBJ1-4	-	TRBV4-3	TGCGCCAGCAGCCAAGACCTTGCAACTAATGAAAAACTGTTTTTT	CASSQDLATNEKLFF
TRBD1	TRBJ1-2	-	TRBV5-5	TGTGCCAGCAGCTCAGGCGGCCGGGACAGGGATGGCTACACCTTC	CASSSGGRDRDGYTF
TRBD2	TRBJ2-1	-	TRBV5-1	TGCGCCAGCAGCTTGGCCACTAGCGGGGGGTTCAATGAGCAGTTCTTC	CASSLATSGGFNEQFF
TRBD1	TRBJ1-2	-	TRBV4-1	TGCGCCAGCAGCCAGATCGGGCAGGGGGCCAGGGGCTACACCTTC	CASSQIGQGARGYTF
TRBD1	TRBJ1-2	-	TRBV7-9	TGTGCCAGCAGCTTACAGGGGGCGGTTGACGGCTACACCTTC	CASSLQGAVDGYTF
-	TRBJ1-2	-	TRBV30	TGTGCCTGGAGTTTATCGGCTAGCTATGGCTACACCTTC	CAWSLSASYGYTF
-	TRBJ1-6	few	TRBV27	TGTGCCAGCAGTTTAGGCAGGAGTTCAGGGACCCTCCACTTT	CASSLGRSSGTLHF
TRBD1	TRBJ1-2	-	TRBV5-8	TGTGCCAGCAGCATCCGGGACAGCTATGGCTACACCTTC	CASSIRDSYGYTF
TRBD1	TRBJ1-2	few	TRBV2	TGTGCCAGCACTCACGGGGGACAGGGGGACTATGGCTACACCTTC	CASTHGGQGDYGYTF
-	TRBJ2-3	once	TRBV24-1	TGTGCCACCAGTGATTTCCTCGGGGTGGAGGATCAGTATTTT	CATSDFLGVEDQYF